The 30 T cell receptor beta chains in this list originate from one sample, sequenced in a study of T cells in Graves' hyperthyroidism and ophthalmopathy. The investigators amplified TCR beta CDR3 regions from RNA transcripts. First-round RT-PCR with HTBI primers amplified the TCR CDR3 region. TCRdb redid the calling of the multiplex PCR reads with MiXCR, one entry per CDR3 protein. The table records about 640,000 distinct CDR3 sequences, roughly 15% of them present only once. The sequencing sample was made of blood. The receptors come from a woman in her forties or fifties with Graves' ophthalmopathy.

V is TRBV24-1 and J is TRBJ2-2, with 12 bases aligning to TRBD2. The germline gives CDR1 KGHDR, CDR2 SFDVKD. The CDR3 has 17 amino acids. J was trimmed by 10 bases and V by 4 bases; bases with no gene match: 12. The CDR3, as DNA: TGTGCCACCAGTGACCCGACTAGCGGGAGACGTTTTAAGGAGCTGTTTTTT. As protein: CATSDPTSGRRFKELFF.

The gene calls are TRBV19 and TRBJ1-2; no firm D call. V shed 7 bases and J shed 3 bases, with 18 bases lying between them. CDR1 and CDR2 (germline): LNHDA, SQIVND (reference sequence). This CDR3 comprises 15 residues. Written as DNA, the CDR3 is TGTGCCAGTAAGACGAATGGAAGGTTGGACTATGGCTACACCTTC. Translating gives CASKTNGRLDYGYTF.

This clonotype was seen ten or more times. The V gene is TRBV6-1, the J gene TRBJ2-7; possibly TRBD2 for D (6 bases). The CDR3 runs to 12 residues. The germline V and J ends were trimmed by 8 bases and 4 bases, with 12 bases remaining between them. Germline V gives CDR1 MNHNS, CDR2 SASEGT. CDR3 nucleotides: TGTGCCAGCTTTGGCGGGATATACGAGCAGTACTTC. Translated: CASFGGIYEQYF.

This clonotype was picked up many times. The rearrangement uses TRBV12-3 or TRBV12-4 and TRBJ1-6; tentative D call: TRBD1 (5 bases). The V end was cut by 6 bases, the J end by 6 bases, with 15 bases between. The CDR3 is 15 amino acids. The CDR3 DNA reads TGTGCCAGCAGGGGAGAGGGGTTTGTTAATTCACCCCTCCACTTT. It yields the protein CASRGEGFVNSPLHF.

This clonotype was seen many times. This chain connects TRBV27 to TRBJ1-2, with D possibly being TRBD1 (6 bases). Germline V gives CDR1 MNHEY, CDR2 SMNVEV (reference sequence). V shed 5 bases and J shed 5 bases, with 18 bases lying between them. The CDR3 spans 15 residues. The CDR3 DNA follows: TGTGCCAGCAGTATTCAAAAACAGGGACCATATGGCTACACCTTC. Translating it yields CASSIQKQGPYGYTF.

At least ten counts were recorded for this clonotype. DNA for the CDR3: TGTGCCAGCAGCTTAGACGGAGAGTTGGGCGAGCAGTACTTC. As protein: CASSLDGELGEQYF. The V gene is TRBV7-6, the J gene TRBJ2-7, with D unclear. Germline values: CDR1 SGHVS, CDR2 FNYEAQ. This CDR3 spans 14 amino acids. V lost 1 base to trimming and J lost 6 bases, with 13 bases between them. Combining the CDR3 with reference TRBV7-6 and TRBJ2-7 gives the whole variable domain GAGVSQSPRYKVTKRGQDVALRCDPISGHVSLYWYRQALGQGPEFLTYFNYEAQQDKSGLPNDRFSAERPEGSISTLTIQRTEQRDSAMYRCASSLDGELGEQYFGPGTRLTVT.

The table lists this clonotype with many counts. The chain links TRBV7-2 to TRBJ2-7, with D perhaps given as TRBD1 or TRBD2 (5 bases each). The CDR3 spans 17 residues. Trimming took off 0 bases at V and 2 bases at J, with 17 bases between the two ends. CDR1 is SGHTA and CDR2 is FQGNSA in the germline V gene. The CDR3 DNA is TGTGCCAGCAGCTTAGCGGCCGTCGGGGACGTAGCCTACGAGCAGTACTTC. Protein: CASSLAAVGDVAYEQYF.

This chain joins TRBV6-1 and TRBJ2-2; maybe TRBD2 (6 bases). The length of the CDR3 is 14 residues. V shed 7 bases and J shed 7 bases, with 16 bases lying between them. Germline assignment: CDR1 MNHNS and CDR2 SASEGT. This CDR3 reads CASIPGGAGGELFF. The DNA of the CDR3 is TGTGCCAGCATACCTGGGGGAGCGGGCGGGGAGCTGTTTTTT.

This clonotype was detected many times. V usage is TRBV14 and J usage is TRBJ2-1; 14 bases are shared with TRBD2. Germline V CDR1 and CDR2: SGHDN, FVKESK. The CDR3 covers 15 residues. V trimming: 1 base; J trimming: 9 bases; junction bases outside the gene matches: 2. CDR3 sequence reads: CASSQAGLAGAEQFF. DNA for the CDR3: TGTGCCAGCAGCCAAGCGGGACTAGCGGGAGCTGAGCAGTTCTTC.

The V call is TRBV7-2, the J call TRBJ1-3; D is ambiguous. The V end was cut by 5 bases, the J end by 4 bases, with 12 bases between. Germline-derived CDR1 and CDR2 are SGHTA and FQGNSA. CDR3 length equals 14 residues. The chain's CDR3 is CASSQSQTGNTIYF. CDR3 nucleotide sequence: TGTGCCAGCAGCCAATCCCAGACGGGAAACACCATATATTTT.

Ten or more counts support this clonotype. The chain joins TRBV3-1 to TRBJ2-1; TRBD1 matches 9 bases. The CDR3 extends over 12 amino acids. The germline gives CDR1 LGHDT, CDR2 YNNKEL (reference sequence). With 5 bases clipped from V and 10 bases from J, the junction kept 3 bases outside the gene matches. The CDR3, as DNA: TGTGCCAGCAGCAGGGGGACAGGGGAGCAGTTCTTC. Translation gives CASSRGTGEQFF.

There are many counts of this clonotype. The chain has TRBV20-1 and TRBJ2-4, with D perhaps matching TRBD1 or TRBD2 (6 bases each). Germline V lookup: CDR1 DFQATT, CDR2 SNEGSKA (reference sequence). Between the trimmed V and J ends, which lost 5 bases and 9 bases, there was a span of 20 bases. The CDR3 runs to 14 residues. CDR3 sequence (DNA): TGCAGTGCTGGGGGGACACATGATACCCTCATTCAGTACTTC. Translated, it gives CSAGGTHDTLIQYF.

The V call is TRBV4-3, the J call TRBJ2-7; D may be TRBD2 (5 bases). The germline V gene encodes CDR1 LGHNA and CDR2 YSLEER. The ends were cut back, 0 bases at V and 4 bases at J, with 13 bases in the middle. This CDR3 spans 15 amino acids. This chain's CDR3 is CASSQDKGVGYEQYF. DNA for the CDR3: TGCGCCAGCAGCCAAGATAAGGGAGTGGGTTACGAGCAGTACTTC.

This clonotype was seen more than once but under ten times. DNA of the CDR3: TGTGCCAGCAGCCCCCAGGGTTTGGTCAAAAACATTCAGTACTTC. Protein product: CASSPQGLVKNIQYF. V and J are TRBV14 and TRBJ2-4; D may be TRBD1 (5 bases). The CDR3 has 15 amino acids. Per the germline V gene, CDR1 is SGHDN and CDR2 is FVKESK. Trimming shortened V by 4 bases and J by 3 bases, and 13 bases separated the two germline ends.

This clonotype has a count of ten or more. Here the CDR3 DNA reads TGTGCCATCAGTTCAACTCGAGAAACTGAAGCTTTCTTT. Residues: CAISSTRETEAFF. V gene TRBV10-3 combines with J gene TRBJ1-1, with no clear D. V was clipped by 5 bases and J by 5 bases, with 12 bases between them. CDR1 and CDR2 (germline): ENHRY, SYGVKD. This CDR3 is 13 amino acids long.

About this clonotype itself: This may be a read error, as it is one base from a much larger clone. The chain uses TRBV2 and TRBJ2-7, with D perhaps TRBD2 (5 bases). CDR3 size: 16 residues. V dropped 5 bases and J dropped 2 bases, with 19 bases sitting between them. From germline, CDR1 is SNHLY and CDR2 FYNNEI. The DNA of the CDR3 is TGTGCCAGCAGTCCAAGGGCCGTCCGGGGTCCCTACGAGCAGTACTTC. It is translated as CASSPRAVRGPYEQYF.

This clonotype has a count of ten or more. This chain links TRBV7-8 with TRBJ2-2; D remains unclear. This CDR3 region has 16 residues. Germline CDR1 is SGHVS and CDR2 is FQNEAQ. Trimming took off 5 bases at V and 0 bases at J, with 13 bases between the two ends. The CDR3 DNA reads TGTGCCAGCAGCCACTGGACGGCCTCGAACACCGGGGAGCTGTTTTTT. Protein: CASSHWTASNTGELFF.

The genes are TRBV19 and TRBJ2-1; 12 bases are shared with TRBD2. V gave up 5 bases and J gave up 8 bases; unmatched junction bases: 10. The germline V gene has CDR1 LNHDA and CDR2 SQIVND (reference sequence). The CDR3 length is 16 residues. The CDR3 nucleotides are TGTGCCAGTAGTGCACCTAGCGGGAGGGCCTTGGATGAGCAGTTCTTC. Protein product: CASSAPSGRALDEQFF.

In this sample, this clonotype turned up many times. V usage is TRBV11-2 and J usage is TRBJ2-7; D is perhaps TRBD2 (5 bases). Germline V gene sequence: CDR1 SGHAT, CDR2 FQNNGV. The germline V and J ends were trimmed by 1 base and 6 bases, with 13 bases remaining between them. This CDR3 contains 14 residues. The CDR3 region is CASSLGTGGVEQYF. The CDR3 DNA sequence: TGTGCCAGCAGCTTAGGGACTGGAGGTGTCGAGCAGTACTTC.

This clonotype was counted at least ten times. This rearrangement joins TRBV7-3 to TRBJ2-1; 10 positions match TRBD2. This CDR3 contains 16 residues. Germline V gene lookup returns CDR1 SGHTA and CDR2 FQGTGA. The ends lost 5 bases at V and 7 bases at J; junction bases unmatched: 11. The CDR3 DNA reads TGTGCCAGCAGCCCTATGGCTAGCGGGAGCTCGAATGAGCAGTTCTTC. It translates to CASSPMASGSSNEQFF.

The gene calls are TRBV9 and TRBJ2-1; D assignment may be TRBD1 or TRBD2 (5 bases each). Between the trimmed V and J ends, which lost 0 bases and 6 bases, there was a span of 22 bases. The CDR3 is made up of 18 amino acids. Germline CDR1 SGDLS, CDR2 YYNGEE. The CDR3 nucleotides read TGTGCCAGCAGCGTAGGGTCGGCGGGTCCCGCTGGGGGCAATGAGCAGTTCTTC. Encoded protein: CASSVGSAGPAGGNEQFF.

The rearrangement links TRBV4-3 to TRBJ1-1; weak D call: TRBD1 (5 bases). The CDR3 is 15 amino acids. CDR1 is LGHNA and CDR2 is YSLEER in the germline V gene. V lost 1 base to trimming and J lost 3 bases, with 12 bases between them. The CDR3 protein is CASSQGRGDDTEAFF. CDR3 nucleotide sequence: TGCGCCAGCAGCCAAGGGCGAGGGGATGACACTGAAGCTTTCTTT.

This clonotype was counted ten times or more. The CDR3 nucleotides are TGCAGTGCAAGCTATGGAACAGGGGTAGGGGAGACCCAGTACTTC. Translation gives CSASYGTGVGETQYF. The gene calls are TRBV20-1 and TRBJ2-5; TRBD1 agrees at 7 bases. The germline gives CDR1 DFQATT, CDR2 SNEGSKA (reference sequence). The J segment lost 5 bases and the V segment lost 6 bases, leaving 15 bases of the junction unmatched. This CDR3 region has 15 residues.

This clonotype was seen only once. The J gene is TRBJ2-3, the V gene TRBV24-1; 8 nucleotides agree with TRBD1. CDR1 and CDR2 (germline): KGHDR, SFDVKD. The junction had 4 bases not matched to a gene; V was cut back by 4 bases and J by 5 bases. The length of the CDR3 is 14 residues. CDR3 nucleotides: TGTGCCACCAGTGACCGGGACAGGAGAGATACGCAGTATTTT. Translating gives CATSDRDRRDTQYF.

This clonotype has only a few counts. The genes are TRBV10-3 and TRBJ2-2, with 13 positions matching TRBD2. The length of the CDR3 is 16 residues. Germline loops: CDR1 ENHRY, CDR2 SYGVKD. V shed 4 bases and J 6 bases; nucleotides not matched to a gene: 5. The DNA for the CDR3 is TGTGCCATCAGTGTTCGACTAGCGGGAGGACCCGGGGAGCTGTTTTTT. Its protein product is CAISVRLAGGPGELFF.

This clonotype was recorded many times. The genes are TRBV30 and TRBJ2-1, with unresolved D. The CDR3 spans 13 residues. The germline V gene encodes CDR1 GTSNPN and CDR2 SVGIG (reference sequence). V gave up 6 bases and J gave up 0 bases, with 9 bases separating them. CDR3 protein: CACDKSSYNEQFF. The CDR3 nucleotides read TGTGCCTGCGACAAGAGCTCCTACAATGAGCAGTTCTTC.

The chain recombines TRBV5-1 with TRBJ2-6; D is undetermined. V dropped 0 bases and J dropped 0 bases, with 13 bases sitting between them. The CDR3 has 18 residues. Germline V lookup: CDR1 SGHRS, CDR2 YFSETQ. The CDR3: CASSLATAPVSGANVLTF. In nucleotides, the CDR3 is TGCGCCAGCAGCTTGGCCACCGCCCCCGTCTCTGGGGCCAACGTCCTGACTTTC.

The chain couples TRBV5-1 to TRBJ2-1; D is undetermined. This CDR3 has 14 amino acids. From germline, CDR1 is SGHRS and CDR2 YFSETQ. V lost 4 bases to trimming and J lost 4 bases, with 12 bases between them. This chain's CDR3 is CASSKATDYNEQFF. In DNA form, the CDR3 reads TGCGCCAGCAGCAAAGCTACAGATTACAATGAGCAGTTCTTC.

In DNA, the CDR3 is TGTGCCAAGGACAGCCGAGGGGATACGCAGTATTTT. Amino acid sequence: CAKDSRGDTQYF. The V gene is TRBV24-1, the J gene TRBJ2-3, with a tentative D call TRBD1 (6 bases). The CDR3 spans 12 residues. The germline V gene has CDR1 KGHDR and CDR2 SFDVKD. The ends were cut back, 11 bases at V and 6 bases at J, with 14 bases in the middle.

The CDR3 DNA is TGCAGCGTTGAACGAGCGGTCCTCTCCTACGAGCAGTACTTC. This encodes CSVERAVLSYEQYF. V and J are TRBV29-1 and TRBJ2-7, with D maybe TRBD2 (5 bases). This CDR3 is built from 14 residues. Germline-derived CDR1 and CDR2 are SQVTM and ANQGSEA. The V gene lost 2 bases and the J gene lost 0 bases, with 11 bases spanning the gap.